The entry below gives a single T cell receptor beta chain sequence along with its context. Antigen: not known. This specimen comes from a study of T-cell memory formation after mild COVID-19. In the study overall: The study found TCR clusters largely donor specific. Findings and limits, study-wide: Those CD4+ clones that contracted were mainly in CM and EM (CD8+ ones in EMRA). Memory sampled before infection contained some responding clones, suggesting cross-reactive memory joined.

MiXCR, run by TCRdb on the 5' RACE reads, gives a single entry per CDR3 protein. The data show roughly 580,000 distinct CDR3 sequences, with about a sixth seen just once and about 12% held by the top ten. The CDR3 spans 17 residues. CDR1 is SGHTA and CDR2 is FQGNSA in the germline V gene. The germline V and J ends were trimmed by 4 bases and 1 base, with 19 bases remaining between them. Sequencing input: PBMCs or a T cell subset sorted from them (not recorded which). The chain is built from TRBV7-2 and TRBJ1-1; tentative D call: TRBD1 (5 bases). The receptor's source is an adult woman who had mild COVID-19 (a few samples of this study predate the infection). Cell type and time point are not known. In DNA form, the CDR3 reads TGTGCCAGCAGCTCTAAGGGACCTGGGGGGAGGAACACTGAAGCTTTCTTT. This encodes CASSSKGPGGRNTEAFF. The full variable domain, rest sourced from reference TRBV7-2 and TRBJ1-1, is GAGVSQSPSNKVTEKGKDVELRCDPISGHTALYWYRQSLGQGLEFLIYFQGNSAPDKSGLPSDRFSAERTGGSVSTLTIQRTQQEDSAVYLCASSSKGPGGRNTEAFFGQGTRLTVV.